What follows is one T cell receptor beta chain and its context. Its antigen is not known. The sort gate was single viable CD3+CD4+CD8-CD45RO+ cells for memory CD4+ T cells. Serum IgG to CMV pp150, pp28, p38 and p52 defined serostatus. The data are from a study of memory CD4+ T cells and cytomegalovirus serostatus. Turning to the study itself: Donors were healthy Belgian adults, several CMV seropositive and approximately 25 seronegative. Study-wide results and caveats: Suggested: most of the CMV-linked TCR signature lies in CD4+ memory cells.

CDR1 and CDR2 from the germline V gene are ENHRY and SYGVKD. The CDR3 is 14 residues long. Trimming cost V 8 bases and J 2 bases, with 13 bases left between them. Produced via immunoSEQ multiplex PCR; TCRdb's table is partial and in-frame only. The table lists about 57,000 clones, more than 60% of them singletons. The TCR originated in an adult in good health and CMV-seronegative. The sample consisted of memory CD4+ T cells from blood. This sequence joins TRBV10-3 and TRBJ2-1; D is ambiguous. The DNA for the CDR3 is TGTGCCATCGGGAACGGGCCCCCCTACAATGAGCAGTTCTTC. It specifies CAIGNGPPYNEQFF.